The entry that follows covers one TCR beta chain sequence. This clonotype was seen at least ten times. Its recognized antigen is unknown. Per-base quality was not reported, and no clone a single base away is much larger than it. The CDR1 and CDR2 encoded by the germline V gene (reference sequence) are SEHNR and FQNEAQ. V is shortened by 1 base, J by 3 bases, and the region joining them spans 10 bases. The CDR3 sequence holds 14 residues, the cysteine and phenylalanine included. Just CDR3 DNA is preserved here, 42 bases in frame from base 1. Receptors were amplified or captured by 5' RACE. Sequencing relied on a NextSeq 500. Unique molecular identifiers were attached to individual cDNA molecules in the TCR library protocol so that sequencing error and PCR bias could be corrected. TCR alpha and beta chains were both sequenced, and the abundances of alpha and beta sequences in each sample were closely correlated with each other. Regarding the original processing steps: V gene, J gene and CDR3 annotation of TCR sequences was performed with Decombinator V4. TCRs were defined as expanded if a significant change between any two time points was detected under a Poisson model with p below 0.0001. TCR abundances were normalised to the total number of TCRs sequenced in each sample and reported as counts per million. MAIT TCRs were defined by TRAV1-2 paired with TRAJ12, TRAJ20 or TRAJ33, and iNKT TCRs by TRAV10 paired with TRAJ18. VDJdb, accessed 1 November 2021, was searched for CMV, EBV and SARS-CoV-2 annotated TCRs, excluding TCRs annotated for multiple antigens. TCRdb reprocessed the public reads (quality trimming at Q25 with fastp, clone calling with MiXCR) and kept in-frame beta chains. Rows matching on CDR3 protein sequence are summarized as one entry with the most common DNA and genes. The V and J calls come from TCRdb's annotation, not from the publication. The sample data list roughly 60,000 distinct CDR3 sequences, and about an eighth of these were observed just once. 4% to 5% of the sample rests with the top ten.

The study was a case-control design nested within a healthcare worker cohort in London, UK, with weekly nasopharyngeal swab PCR tests and blood sampling. Healthcare workers were recruited between 23 and 31 March 2020, during the week of the UK lockdown, and were followed weekly for up to about 15 weeks. This entry belongs to a study of early T cells in non-severe SARS-CoV-2 infection (TCRdb year 2021). Study-level background: Because TCR sequencing was done on bulk RNA from unsorted whole blood, the alpha and beta chains could not be paired.

Results and caveats for the whole study, not just this receptor: VDJdb matching was skewed toward anti-spike CD8 responses, so virus-specific expansions were likely underestimated and private and CD4 specificities were missed.

Here the chain combines TRBV7-9 and TRBJ2-7; D gene: possibly TRBD1, on 5 matching bases. Sequenced: whole blood. This sequence originates from an adult who was a healthcare worker with PCR-confirmed SARS-CoV-2 infection or an uninfected control (not recorded which). Here the CDR3 is given as CASSLEGIHYEQYF. At the DNA level, the sequence is TGTGCCAGCAGCTTAGAGGGGATCCACTACGAGCAGTACTTC.